This TCR beta chain was sequenced during a study of PD-1 blockade in classical Hodgkin lymphoma. About the research overall: Nivolumab was administered to patients intravenously at 3 mg/kg every 2 weeks.

Sequenced by immunoSEQ multiplex PCR; TCRdb stores in-frame clones only, minus some. This sample has 30,000 to 50,000 clones, with around four fifths found just once. Study outcomes and limitations: Lower baseline TCR diversity was reported for newly diagnosed patients than for healthy donors. Unlike CD8+ TCR diversity, which did not rise significantly by C4D1, CD4+ TCR diversity did.

As to this clone: What it binds is not known.

Regarding time point: cycle 4 day 1 (C4D1), after less than 7 weeks of nivolumab. Each patient experienced a relapse that followed autologous stem cell transplantation, and brentuximab vedotin exposure varied. Germline assignment: CDR1 SGHDT and CDR2 YYEEEE. The V gene lost 4 bases and the J gene lost 7 bases, with 12 bases spanning the gap. There are 14 residues in the CDR3. J is TRBJ1-6 and V is TRBV5-6; tentatively, D is TRBD1 (6 bases). Source: peripheral blood mononuclear cells (PBMCs), taken before the fourth cycle of nivolumab. This TCR was sampled from a human donor with classical Hodgkin lymphoma. CDR3 sequence: CASSQGQWNSPLHF. CDR3 in DNA: TGTGCCAGCAGCCAAGGACAGTGGAATTCACCCCTCCACTTT. Variable domain in full (rest from reference TRBV5-6 and TRBJ1-6): DAGVTQSPTHLIKTRGQQVTLRCSPKSGHDTVSWYQQALGQGPQFIFQYYEEEERQRGNFPDRFSGHQFPNYSSELNVNALLLGDSALYLCASSQGQWNSPLHFGNGTRLTVT.